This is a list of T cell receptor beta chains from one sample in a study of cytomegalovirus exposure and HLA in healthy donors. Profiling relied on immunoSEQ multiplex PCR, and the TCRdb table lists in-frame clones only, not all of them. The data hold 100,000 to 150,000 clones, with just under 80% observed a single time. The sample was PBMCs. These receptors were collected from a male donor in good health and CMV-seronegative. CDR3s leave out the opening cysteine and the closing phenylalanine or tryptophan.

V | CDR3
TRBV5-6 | ASSPGSFGENQPQH
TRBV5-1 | ASSLAGQGNIQY
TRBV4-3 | ASSLARDRTNGYT
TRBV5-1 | ASSFSGGAVETQY
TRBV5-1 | ASSTSGGAYTGELF
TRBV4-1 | ASSQDPTPDNEQF
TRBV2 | ASSVEPSGGTDTQY
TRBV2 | ASSFRGGQNIQY
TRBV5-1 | ASSLATGNNQPQH
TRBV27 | ASSLSPGTGVQPQH
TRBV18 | ASSPAYGTEVF
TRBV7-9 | ASSLVGGAGANVLT
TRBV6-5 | ATQYPSGTEAF
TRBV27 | ASSFGQDYGYT
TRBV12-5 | ASGLVETTYEQY
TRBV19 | ASSGTGGAGIGEKLF